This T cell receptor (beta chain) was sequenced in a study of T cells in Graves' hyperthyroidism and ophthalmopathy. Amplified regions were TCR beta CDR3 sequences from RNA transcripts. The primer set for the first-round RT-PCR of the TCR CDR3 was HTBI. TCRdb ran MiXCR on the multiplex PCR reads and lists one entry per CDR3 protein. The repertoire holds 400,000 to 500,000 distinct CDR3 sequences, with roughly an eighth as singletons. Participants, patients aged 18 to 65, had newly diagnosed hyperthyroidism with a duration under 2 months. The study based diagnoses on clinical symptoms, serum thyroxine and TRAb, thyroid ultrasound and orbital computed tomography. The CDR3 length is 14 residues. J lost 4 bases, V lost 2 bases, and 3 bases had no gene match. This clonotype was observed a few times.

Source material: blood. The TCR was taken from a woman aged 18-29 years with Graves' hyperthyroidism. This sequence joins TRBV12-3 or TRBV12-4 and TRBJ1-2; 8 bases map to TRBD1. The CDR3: CASSLKTGAYGYTF. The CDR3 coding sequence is TGTGCCAGCAGTTTAAAGACAGGGGCCTATGGCTACACCTTC.